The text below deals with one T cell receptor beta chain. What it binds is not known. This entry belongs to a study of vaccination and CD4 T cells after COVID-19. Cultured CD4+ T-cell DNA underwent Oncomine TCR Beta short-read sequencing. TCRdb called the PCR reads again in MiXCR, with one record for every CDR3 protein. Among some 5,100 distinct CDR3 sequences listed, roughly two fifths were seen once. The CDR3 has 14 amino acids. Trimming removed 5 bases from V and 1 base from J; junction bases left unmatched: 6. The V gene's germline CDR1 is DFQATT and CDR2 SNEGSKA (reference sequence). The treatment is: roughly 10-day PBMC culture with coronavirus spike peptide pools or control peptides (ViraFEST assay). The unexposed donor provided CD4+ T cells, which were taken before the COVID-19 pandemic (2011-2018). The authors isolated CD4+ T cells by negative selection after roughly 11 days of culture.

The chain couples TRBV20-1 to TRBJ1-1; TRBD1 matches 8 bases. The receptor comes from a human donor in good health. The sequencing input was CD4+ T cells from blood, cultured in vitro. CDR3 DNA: TGCAGTGCTGGGACAGGCTGGCAGAACACTGAAGCTTTCTTT. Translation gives CSAGTGWQNTEAFF.